This passage covers 21 T cell receptor beta chains from one sample sequenced in a study of control samples from healthy donors and cancer patients. Some clones are missing from TCRdb's copy, which holds only in-frame ones; the method was immunoSEQ multiplex PCR. The data show approximately 100,000 clones, 85% to 90% seen once. The sample was blood. These receptors were collected from a man in his thirties or forties in good health.

The J gene is TRBJ2-1, the V gene TRBV28; 13 bases are a match to TRBD2. J lost 2 bases, V lost 8 bases, and 15 bases had no gene match. There are 19 residues in the CDR3. Per germline, CDR1 MDHEN and CDR2 SYDVKM. The CDR3 DNA is TGTGCCAGCCACTCCGGGACTAGCGGGATCCTAGCGCCCTACAATGAGCAGTTCTTC. Translated, it gives CASHSGTSGILAPYNEQFF.

V is TRBV3-1 (or the pseudogene TRBV3-2) and J is TRBJ2-5; weak D call: TRBD1 (5 bases). The V end was cut by 3 bases, the J end by 6 bases, with 11 bases between. CDR3 length equals 13 residues. Germline V gives CDR1 LGHDT, CDR2 YNNKEL (reference sequence). The CDR3 sequence is CASSHQGRKTQYF. The CDR3 DNA is TGTGCCAGCAGCCACCAGGGCCGGAAGACCCAGTACTTC.

The chain recombines TRBV30 with TRBJ1-4; D is perhaps TRBD1 (5 bases). CDR1 and CDR2 (germline): GTSNPN, SVGIG (reference sequence). Trimming left V 2 bases short and J 5 bases short, with 9 bases between. This CDR3 contains 13 residues. The CDR3 region is CAWSRDLNEKLFF. CDR3 bases: TGTGCCTGGAGTCGGGACTTAAATGAAAAACTGTTTTTT.

This clone was seen once. V and J are TRBV10-3 and TRBJ2-3, with 7 nucleotides matching TRBD2. CDR1 is ENHRY, CDR2 SYGVKD, per germline. V was clipped by 6 bases and J by 0 bases; unmatched bases: 6. The CDR3 is 15 residues long. CDR3 amino acids: CAIRGERESTDTQYF. CDR3 bases: TGTGCCATCAGGGGCGAGCGGGAAAGCACAGATACGCAGTATTTT.

The chain links TRBV6-5 to TRBJ2-7; D gene ambiguous. This CDR3 comprises 14 residues. Trimming stripped 5 bases from V and 3 bases from J, with 14 bases between. Looked up from germline, CDR1 is MNHEY and CDR2 is SVGAGI. CDR3 DNA sequence: TGTGCCAGCAGTCCCGCTTCGGGCAACTACGAGCAGTACGTC. As protein: CASSPASGNYEQYV.

This sequence joins TRBV7-3 and TRBJ1-2; 9 bases line up with TRBD1. The CDR3 is 15 residues long. Looked up from germline, CDR1 is SGHTA and CDR2 is FQGTGA. With 5 bases clipped from V and 7 bases from J, the junction kept 11 bases outside the gene matches. This CDR3 is CASSPHRGHESGYTF. CDR3 bases: TGTGCCAGCAGCCCCCACAGGGGGCACGAGAGTGGCTACACCTTC.

The V and J genes are TRBV6-2 or TRBV6-3 and TRBJ1-1; TRBD1 matches at 12 bases. The germline CDR1 and CDR2 sequences are MNHEY and SVGEGT. Trimming removed 6 bases from V and 4 bases from J; junction bases left unmatched: 6. The CDR3 runs 15 residues. The CDR3 region has the DNA TGTGCCAGCAGCTGGGACAGGGGGCCGGCCACTGAAGCTTTCTTT. Protein: CASSWDRGPATEAFF.

This chain uses TRBV28 with TRBJ2-7, with D possibly being TRBD1 or TRBD2 (5 bases each). Germline CDR1 reads MDHEN; CDR2 reads SYDVKM. The V and J ends lost 4 bases and 4 bases respectively, with 8 bases between them. CDR3 length: 12 amino acids. The chain's CDR3 is CASSWDGYEQYF. The DNA of the CDR3 is TGTGCCAGCAGTTGGGACGGGTACGAGCAGTACTTC.

The genes are TRBV4-1 and TRBJ2-7; 8 bases are shared with TRBD1. V lost 1 base, J lost 6 bases, and 8 bases stayed unmatched. Germline assignment: CDR1 MGHRA and CDR2 YSYEKL. The CDR3 is 15 amino acids. DNA for the CDR3: TGCGCCAGCAGCCAAGTGGACAGGGAAACTTCCGAGCAGTACTTC. It specifies CASSQVDRETSEQYF.

The chain combines TRBV27 with TRBJ1-5; 7 bases agree with TRBD1. In germline, CDR1 is MNHEY, CDR2 SMNVEV (reference sequence). The V segment lost 6 bases and the J segment 2 bases; nucleotides outside the gene matches: 7. The CDR3 is 15 residues long. The CDR3 region has the DNA TGTGCCAGCAGGGTGACAGGGTATCGCAATCAGCCCCAGCATTTT. This encodes CASRVTGYRNQPQHF.

V usage is TRBV4-3 and J usage is TRBJ2-1; 8 bases fit TRBD2. V dropped 0 bases and J dropped 6; count of bases not matched to a gene: 13. The CDR3 covers 18 residues. The germline V gene encodes CDR1 LGHNA and CDR2 YSLEER. This chain's CDR3 is CASSQDLREGLRSNEQFF. The CDR3 DNA reads TGCGCCAGCAGCCAAGATCTCCGGGAGGGCCTAAGAAGCAATGAGCAGTTCTTC.

V and J are TRBV10-1 and TRBJ1-3; a possible D gene is TRBD1 (6 bases). The V gene lost 1 base and the J gene lost 7 bases, with 14 bases spanning the gap. Germline CDR1 reads WNHNN; CDR2 reads SYGVQD (reference sequence). This CDR3 has 15 amino acids. CDR3 residues: CASSELEDQGNTIYF. CDR3 DNA sequence: TGCGCCAGCAGTGAGTTGGAAGATCAGGGGAACACCATATATTTT.

CDR3 amino acids: CASSSAGGLNTGELFF. In nucleotides, the CDR3 is TGTGCCAGCAGCTCAGCAGGGGGACTGAACACCGGGGAGCTGTTTTTT. J is TRBJ2-2 and V is TRBV7-7, with a weak D call TRBD1 (7 bases). Germline values: CDR1 SSHAT, CDR2 FNYEAQ (reference sequence). The CDR3 totals 16 residues. V dropped 4 bases and J dropped 1 base, with 13 bases sitting between them. Full variable domain (outside the CDR3, taken from reference TRBV7-7 and TRBJ2-2): GAGVSQSPRYKVTKRGQDVTLRCDPISSHATLYWYQQALGQGPEFLTYFNYEAQPDKSGLPSDRFSAERPEGSISTLTIQRTEQRDSAMYRCASSSAGGLNTGELFFGEGSRLTVL.

The gene calls are TRBV28 and TRBJ2-2; TRBD2 might be the D (6 bases). The CDR3 loop spans 19 amino acids. Per the germline V gene, CDR1 is MDHEN and CDR2 is SYDVKM. V lost 4 bases, J lost 6 bases, and 27 bases lay in between. CDR3 sequence (DNA): TGTGCCAGCAGTTCAAAATTTTTCTATGTTGGAGGGAATGCCGGGGAGCTGTTTTTT. Encoded protein: CASSSKFFYVGGNAGELFF.

The chain combines TRBV7-9 with TRBJ1-1; 9 nucleotides line up with TRBD1. CDR1 SEHNR and CDR2 FQNEAQ come from the germline V gene (reference sequence). The CDR3 runs to 15 residues. After removal of 5 bases from V and 5 bases from J, the junction contained 9 bases not matched to a gene. The DNA of the CDR3 is TGTGCCAGCAGCCCCGAACAGGGGGCGCGAACTGAAGCTTTCTTT. Translated, it gives CASSPEQGARTEAFF.

The gene calls are TRBV5-5 and TRBJ1-6; D may be TRBD1 (6 bases). Germline CDR1 SGHKS, CDR2 YYEKEE (reference sequence). V dropped 4 bases and J dropped 9 bases, with 8 bases sitting between them. The CDR3 covers 12 residues. The CDR3 DNA reads TGTGCCAGCAGCACAGGGCTTTCACCCCTCCACTTT. This translates into CASSTGLSPLHF.

The rearrangement uses TRBV5-5 and TRBJ2-7, with D possibly being TRBD1 (5 bases). This CDR3 has 10 amino acids. In germline, CDR1 is SGHKS, CDR2 YYEKEE (reference sequence). The V and J ends lost 6 bases and 6 bases respectively, with 7 bases between them. CDR3 coding DNA: TGTGCCAGCAACGACAGCGAGCAGTACTTC. This gives the protein CASNDSEQYF.

This clone was seen only once. V is TRBV7-9 and J is TRBJ2-1; TRBD2 aligns across 8 bases. The CDR3 runs 17 residues. J gave up 2 bases and V 5 bases, and 11 bases lay outside the gene matches. The germline CDR1 and CDR2 sequences are SEHNR and FQNEAQ (reference sequence). CDR3 nucleotides: TGTGCCAGCAGCCGGGAGGGGGGACGGGGAACCTACAATGAGCAGTTCTTC. Its translation is CASSREGGRGTYNEQFF.

The rearrangement uses TRBV4-1 and TRBJ2-7, with TRBD1 identical over 7 bases. Germline-derived CDR1 and CDR2 are MGHRA and YSYEKL. V was pared by 3 bases and J by 3 bases, with 5 bases of the junction left unmatched. This CDR3 has 14 residues. DNA for the CDR3: TGCGCCAGCAGCCATCCCGGACAGGTCTACGAGCAGTACTTC. Protein product: CASSHPGQVYEQYF.

The sample holds one count of this clone. The chain carries TRBV19 and TRBJ2-2; D gene unclear. Trimming took off 3 bases at V and 7 bases at J, with 9 bases between the two ends. Germline CDR1 is LNHDA and CDR2 is SQIVND (reference sequence). The CDR3 has 13 residues. This CDR3 is CASSISLGGELFF. CDR3 nucleotides: TGTGCCAGTAGTATTAGTTTGGGCGGGGAGCTGTTTTTT.

The genes are TRBV2 and TRBJ1-1; D perhaps matches TRBD1 (5 bases). CDR3 length equals 13 residues. V dropped 6 bases and J dropped 0 bases, with 8 bases sitting between them. CDR1 and CDR2 (germline): SNHLY, FYNNEI. CDR3 residues: CASSVDMNTEAFF. In nucleotides, the CDR3 is TGTGCCAGCAGCGTGGACATGAACACTGAAGCTTTCTTT.